This T cell receptor beta chain is drawn from a study of blood T cell repertoires in COVID-19. This clone has more than one count but fewer than ten. The data were produced by immunoSEQ multiplex PCR, yet TCRdb's version contains in-frame clones alone and is incomplete. The data hold 140,000 to 150,000 clones, with 80% observed a single time. Germline values: CDR1 SGDLS, CDR2 YYNGEE. V was clipped by 0 bases and J by 4 bases; unmatched bases: 10. This CDR3 contains 17 residues. The sample taken for sequencing was peripheral blood. The chain joins TRBV9 to TRBJ2-7, with TRBD2 identical over 10 bases. The sequence came from a man aged 60 to 69 with active or convalescent COVID-19. The CDR3 DNA reads as TGTGCCAGCAGCGTAGCATGGGCTAGCGGGAGCCCATACGAGCAGTACTTC. It specifies CASSVAWASGSPYEQYF.